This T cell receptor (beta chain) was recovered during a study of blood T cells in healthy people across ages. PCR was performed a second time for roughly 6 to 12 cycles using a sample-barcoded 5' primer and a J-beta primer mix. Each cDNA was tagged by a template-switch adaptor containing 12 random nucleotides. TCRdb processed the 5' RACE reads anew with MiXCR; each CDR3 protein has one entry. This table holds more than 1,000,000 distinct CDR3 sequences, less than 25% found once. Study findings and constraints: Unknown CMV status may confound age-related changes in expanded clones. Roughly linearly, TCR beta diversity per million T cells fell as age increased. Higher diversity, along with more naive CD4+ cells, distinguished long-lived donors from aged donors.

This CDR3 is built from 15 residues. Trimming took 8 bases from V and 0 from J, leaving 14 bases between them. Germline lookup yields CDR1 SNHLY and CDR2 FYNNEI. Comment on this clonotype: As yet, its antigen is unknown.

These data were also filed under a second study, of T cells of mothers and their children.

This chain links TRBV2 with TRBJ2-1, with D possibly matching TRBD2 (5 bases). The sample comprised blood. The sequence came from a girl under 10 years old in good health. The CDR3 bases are TGTGCCAGCTCAACCCGGGAACCCTCCTACAATGAGCAGTTCTTC. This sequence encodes CASSTREPSYNEQFF.